There are many counts of the clone carrying this T cell receptor beta chain. Time point denoted: newly diagnosed GD, antithyroid drugs for less than 3 months. The TCR library used RNA extracted from PBMCs. Those enrolled as patients came out of an endocrinology department in Xi'an, China. This sample is part of a study of regulatory T cells in long-lasting Graves disease. The CDR3 is made up of 15 amino acids. Trimming took 8 bases from V and 0 from J, leaving 14 bases between them. Germline assignment: CDR1 MDHEN and CDR2 SYDVKM. Combining iRepertoire HTBI primers with Arm-PCR of CDR3 regions, the authors built TCR beta libraries. TCRdb used MiXCR to reprocess the multiplex PCR reads, holding one entry per CDR3 protein. The table lists approximately 400,000 distinct CDR3 sequences, about 15% of them singletons. These data also featured in a second study, about T cells in Graves' hyperthyroidism and ophthalmopathy. That work contributes: TCR CDR3 underwent first-round RT-PCR with the HTBI primer set. The model forecast ophthalmopathy, anticipating it by a median approximately 6 months before onset.

This chain joins TRBV28 and TRBJ1-5; TRBD1 might be the D (6 bases). This specimen was peripheral blood mononuclear cells (PBMCs), taken at new diagnosis, from a patient treated with antithyroid drugs. This TCR was recovered from a woman younger than 45 with Graves disease. The CDR3 is CASGGGGGSNQPQHF. The CDR3 bases are TGTGCCAGCGGAGGGGGAGGAGGTAGCAATCAGCCCCAGCATTTT.